These 16 T cell receptor beta chains originate from one sample sequenced in a study of blood T cell repertoires in COVID-19. TCRdb keeps only in-frame clones here, not all; method: immunoSEQ multiplex PCR. The sample yields about 170,000 clones, about 86% seen once. Sample: peripheral blood. Every receptor here comes from a man younger than 35 with active or convalescent COVID-19.

The chain has TRBV11-1 and TRBJ2-7; 9 bases align to TRBD2. Per the germline V gene, CDR1 is SGHAT and CDR2 is FQDESV (reference sequence). With 5 bases clipped from V and 3 bases from J, the junction kept 5 bases outside the gene matches. CDR3 size: 14 residues. In nucleotides, the CDR3 is TGTGCCAGCAGCCTTGGACTAGCGAGCTACGAGCAGTACTTC. Encoded protein: CASSLGLASYEQYF.

This sequence joins TRBV28 and TRBJ1-5; TRBD1 is a possible D gene (6 bases). Trimming stripped 9 bases from V and 5 bases from J, with 17 bases between. Germline lookup yields CDR1 MDHEN and CDR2 SYDVKM. CDR3 length equals 14 residues. In DNA form, the CDR3 reads TGTGCCAGTGGCGGGCAGGGGCTATATCAGCCCCAGCATTTT. This gives the protein CASGGQGLYQPQHF. Full variable domain (rest looked up from reference TRBV28 and TRBJ1-5): DVKVTQSSRYLVKRTGEKVFLECVQDMDHENMFWYRQDPGLGLRLIYFSYDVKMKEKGDIPEGYSVSREKKERFSLILESASTNQTSMYLCASGGQGLYQPQHFGDGTRLSIL.

This clone was picked up one time. The chain uses TRBV19 and TRBJ2-7; 10 nucleotides align to TRBD2. V trimming: 3 bases; J trimming: 5 bases; junction bases outside the gene matches: 7. CDR3 length: 15 amino acids. Germline CDR1 is LNHDA and CDR2 is SQIVND (reference sequence). The DNA for the CDR3 is TGTGCCAGTAGTATTGGAACCCTAGCGGGAGACGAGCAGTACTTC. Translating it yields CASSIGTLAGDEQYF.

This chain uses TRBV5-5 with TRBJ2-1; 10 bases line up with TRBD2. This CDR3 region has 17 residues. The germline V gene has CDR1 SGHKS and CDR2 YYEKEE (reference sequence). The trim removed 0 bases at V and 0 bases at J, leaving 3 bases unmatched. Here the CDR3 reads CASSLVASGSSYNEQFF. The DNA for the CDR3 is TGTGCCAGCAGCTTGGTAGCTAGCGGGAGCTCCTACAATGAGCAGTTCTTC.

A few counts support this clone. This chain connects TRBV18 to TRBJ1-1, with 8 bases identical to TRBD1. CDR1 is KGHSH and CDR2 is LQKENI in the germline V gene. CDR3 size: 14 residues. Trimming took 2 bases from V and 3 from J; bases not matched to a gene: 2. The CDR3, as DNA: TGTGCCAGCTCACCAAAGGGACAGGACACTGAAGCTTTCTTT. Its protein product is CASSPKGQDTEAFF. Filled out from reference TRBV18 and TRBJ1-1, the complete variable domain reads NAGVMQNPRHLVRRRGQEARLRCSPMKGHSHVYWYRQLPEEGLKFMVYLQKENIIDESGMPKERFSAEFPKEGPSILRIQQVVRGDSAAYFCASSPKGQDTEAFFGQGTRLTVV.

The rearrangement uses TRBV18 and TRBJ2-5, with unresolved D. The CDR3 loop spans 15 amino acids. CDR1 is KGHSH, CDR2 LQKENI, per germline. Trimming removed 4 bases from V and 2 bases from J, with 14 bases in between. CDR3 residues: CASSRSTNHQETQYF. The CDR3 bases are TGTGCCAGCTCACGTAGTACGAACCATCAAGAGACCCAGTACTTC.

This clone has ten or more counts. CDR3 sequence reads: CASSSQGGQGNTEAFF. The CDR3 coding sequence is TGCGCCAGCAGCTCTCAGGGGGGACAGGGAAACACTGAAGCTTTCTTT. This chain joins TRBV5-1 and TRBJ1-1; 9 bases are shared with TRBD1. The germline V gene encodes CDR1 SGHRS and CDR2 YFSETQ. After removal of 3 bases from V and 2 bases from J, the junction contained 8 bases not matched to a gene. CDR3 size: 16 residues. The full variable domain, rest sourced from reference TRBV5-1 and TRBJ1-1, is KAGVTQTPRYLIKTRGQQVTLSCSPISGHRSVSWYQQTPGQGLQFLFEYFSETQRNKGNFPGRFSGRQFSNSRSEMNVSTLELGDSALYLCASSSQGGQGNTEAFFGQGTRLTVV.

The genes are TRBV20-1 and TRBJ1-1; 9 bases are a match to TRBD1. V was pared by 3 bases and J by 4 bases, with 6 bases of the junction left unmatched. The CDR3 is 14 residues long. CDR1 and CDR2 from the germline V gene are DFQATT and SNEGSKA (reference sequence). CDR3 bases: TGCAGTGCTAGTCTACAGGGGGCCGGCACTGAAGCTTTCTTT. It specifies CSASLQGAGTEAFF.

The chain employs TRBV24-1 and TRBJ2-1; D is perhaps TRBD2 (7 bases). V was clipped by 3 bases and J by 8 bases, with 16 bases between them. Germline V gene sequence: CDR1 KGHDR, CDR2 SFDVKD. The CDR3 has 15 amino acids. This chain's CDR3 is CATSDPTTGGDEQFF. Written as DNA, the CDR3 is TGTGCCACCAGTGATCCCACGACGGGGGGCGATGAGCAGTTCTTC.

The rearrangement joins TRBV4-1 to TRBJ1-5; tentative D call: TRBD1 (5 bases). The CDR3 contains 18 residues. Germline-derived CDR1 and CDR2 are MGHRA and YSYEKL. V lost 1 base, J lost 3 bases, and 19 bases lay in between. CDR3 sequence reads: CASSQVDMGLSLNQPQHF. The CDR3 DNA reads TGCGCCAGCAGCCAAGTCGATATGGGGCTTTCACTCAATCAGCCCCAGCATTTT.

This chain links TRBV29-1 with TRBJ2-1; TRBD1 aligns across 9 bases. The V gene's germline CDR1 is SQVTM and CDR2 ANQGSEA. This CDR3 comprises 15 residues. V was clipped by 4 bases and J by 8 bases; unmatched bases: 12. The CDR3: CSVVPGTGSRDEQFF. CDR3 nucleotides: TGCAGCGTTGTGCCCGGGACAGGGAGTCGGGATGAGCAGTTCTTC.

The V gene is TRBV10-1, the J gene TRBJ2-3, with TRBD1 matching over 7 bases. The V segment lost 10 bases and the J segment 3 bases; nucleotides outside the gene matches: 19. Germline V lookup: CDR1 WNHNN, CDR2 SYGVQD (reference sequence). This CDR3 region has 17 residues. Written as DNA, the CDR3 is TGCGCCATCAGCGTATGTCGACAGGGTATGGGGACAGATACGCAGTATTTT. Its protein is CAISVCRQGMGTDTQYF.

The rearrangement links TRBV6-1 to TRBJ2-3; possible D gene TRBD2, 5 bases. The ends were cut back, 3 bases at V and 3 bases at J, with 10 bases in the middle. Germline V gene data show CDR1 as MNHNS and CDR2 as SASEGT. CDR3 length equals 14 residues. Written as DNA, the CDR3 is TGTGCCAGCAGTGATTCGCCGGGAACAGATACGCAGTATTTT. It is translated as CASSDSPGTDTQYF.

V is TRBV29-1 and J is TRBJ2-5, with TRBD1 identical over 7 bases. Trimming removed 6 bases from V and 2 bases from J; junction bases left unmatched: 12. Germline V lookup: CDR1 SQVTM, CDR2 ANQGSEA. This CDR3 is 15 amino acids long. The chain's CDR3 is CSVSTKGAEQETQYF. The CDR3 nucleotides are TGCAGCGTATCTACCAAGGGGGCCGAGCAAGAGACCCAGTACTTC.

The V and J genes are TRBV9 and TRBJ1-1; D is unresolved. Germline loops: CDR1 SGDLS, CDR2 YYNGEE. This CDR3 spans 14 amino acids. The ends were cut back, 6 bases at V and 1 base at J, with 13 bases in the middle. This CDR3 reads CASTETAGNTEAFF. In nucleotides, the CDR3 is TGTGCCAGCACTGAGACGGCGGGGAACACTGAAGCTTTCTTT.

This clone appeared once. The gene calls are TRBV5-1 and TRBJ2-3; D is perhaps TRBD1 (5 bases). The germline CDR1 and CDR2 sequences are SGHRS and YFSETQ. The CDR3 loop spans 17 amino acids. The V and J ends lost 7 bases and 2 bases respectively, with 23 bases between them. The CDR3 nucleotides read TGCGCCAGCGTCGAGAGTAGTCCAGGGCCCCCCACAGATACGCAGTATTTT. Protein sequence: CASVESSPGPPTDTQYF. Variable domain in full (rest from reference TRBV5-1 and TRBJ2-3): KAGVTQTPRYLIKTRGQQVTLSCSPISGHRSVSWYQQTPGQGLQFLFEYFSETQRNKGNFPGRFSGRQFSNSRSEMNVSTLELGDSALYLCASVESSPGPPTDTQYFGPGTRLTVL.